A selection of T cell receptor beta chains follows, all from one sample in a study of OX40 agonist ivuxolimab in advanced cancers. TCRdb's copy holds only in-frame clones and misses some; the assay was immunoSEQ multiplex PCR. The sample holds over 80,000 clones; less than 90% are singletons and the top ten take about 0.8%. This material consisted of CD4+ or CD8+ T cells sorted from blood, taken in a trial of the OX40 agonist ivuxolimab. All receptors derive from an adult with an advanced solid tumor such as melanoma, head and neck, liver or kidney cancer. Each CDR3 is given with its conserved first and last residue. The D gene is left open where the match is weak. The size of a clone is reported for some rows only, either as once, few or many, or as a class for expanded clones.

size: NA; J: TRBJ1-1; D: NA; V: TRBV10-1; CDR3: CASSESKVRGTEAFF; DNA: TGCGCCAGCAGTGAGTCGAAGGTCAGGGGAACTGAAGCTTTCTTT
size: NA; J: TRBJ1-2; D: TRBD1; V: TRBV11-3; CDR3: CASSNCGQGANYGYTF; DNA: TGTGCCAGCAGCAACTGCGGACAGGGAGCTAACTATGGCTACACCTTC
size: few; J: TRBJ1-2; D: NA; V: TRBV19; CDR3: CASSIWGDLTLYGYTF; DNA: TGTGCCAGTAGTATTTGGGGCGATCTCACGTTATATGGCTACACCTTC
size: few; J: TRBJ2-6; D: NA; V: TRBV7-9; CDR3: CASSPGANVLTF; DNA: TGTGCCAGCAGCCCTGGGGCCAACGTCCTGACTTTC
size: once; J: TRBJ1-2; D: TRBD1; V: TRBV6-5; CDR3: CASIRGTGEGGYTF; DNA: TGTGCCAGCATTCGAGGGACAGGGGAAGGCGGCTACACCTTC
size: NA; J: TRBJ2-2; D: TRBD2; V: TRBV7-2; CDR3: CASSRGTSGVMVEELFF; DNA: TGTGCCAGCAGCCGCGGGACTAGCGGGGTCATGGTGGAGGAGCTGTTTTTT
size: NA; J: TRBJ2-7; D: TRBD1; V: TRBV10-3; CDR3: CAISGTGDEQYF; DNA: TGTGCCATCAGTGGGACAGGCGACGAGCAGTACTTC
size: once; J: TRBJ2-7; D: NA; V: TRBV5-1; CDR3: CASSGGIQSSYEQYF; DNA: TGCGCCAGCAGCGGGGGGATACAGAGCTCCTACGAGCAGTACTTC
size: NA; J: TRBJ2-1; D: TRBD2; V: TRBV5-1; CDR3: CASNQAGAAINEQFF; DNA: TGCGCCAGCAATCAAGCGGGGGCGGCCATCAATGAGCAGTTCTTC
size: NA; J: TRBJ1-4; D: TRBD1; V: TRBV6-5; CDR3: CASSLQGAAEKLFF; DNA: TGTGCCAGTTCATTACAGGGGGCAGCAGAAAAACTGTTTTTT
size: NA; J: TRBJ2-7; D: NA; V: TRBV5-1; CDR3: CASSQDSYEQYF; DNA: TGCGCCAGCAGCCAAGACAGCTACGAGCAGTACTTC
size: NA; J: TRBJ1-1; D: NA; V: TRBV18; CDR3: CASSPDTLRGTEAFF; DNA: TGTGCCAGCTCCCCGGACACCCTTAGGGGGACTGAAGCTTTCTTT
size: few; J: TRBJ1-6; D: NA; V: TRBV5-5; CDR3: CASSRNTDRYNSPLHF; DNA: TGTGCCAGCAGCCGAAATACCGACAGATATAATTCACCCCTCCACTTT
size: NA; J: TRBJ2-7; D: NA; V: TRBV7-2; CDR3: CASSPTAPLAEQYF; DNA: TGTGCCAGCAGCCCAACAGCCCCCTTGGCCGAGCAGTACTTC
size: NA; J: TRBJ1-5; D: NA; V: TRBV18; CDR3: CASSPGNQPQHF; DNA: TGTGCCAGCTCACCCGGCAATCAGCCCCAGCATTTT
size: few; J: TRBJ1-1; D: NA; V: TRBV7-2; CDR3: CASSSQMNTEAFF; DNA: TGTGCCAGCAGCTCCCAGATGAACACTGAAGCTTTCTTT
size: few; J: TRBJ1-3; D: NA; V: TRBV2; CDR3: CASRQNPSGNTIYF; DNA: TGTGCCAGCCGACAGAATCCCTCTGGAAACACCATATATTTT
size: NA; J: TRBJ2-2; D: NA; V: TRBV11-1; CDR3: CASSFGQTGTGELFF; DNA: TGTGCCAGCAGCTTCGGACAGACGGGCACCGGGGAGCTGTTTTTT
size: NA; J: TRBJ1-1; D: NA; V: TRBV10-3; CDR3: CAISEMANTEAFF; DNA: TGTGCCATCAGTGAGATGGCGAACACTGAAGCTTTCTTT
size: few; J: TRBJ1-6; D: NA; V: TRBV7-9; CDR3: CASSLAGRNNSPLHF; DNA: TGTGCCAGCAGCTTAGCGGGCAGAAATAATTCACCCCTCCACTTT
size: NA; J: TRBJ2-2; D: NA; V: TRBV7-9; CDR3: CASSYRTGELFF; DNA: TGTGCCAGCAGCTACCGCACCGGGGAGCTGTTTTTT
size: NA; J: TRBJ1-1; D: TRBD1; V: TRBV11-1; CDR3: CASSRTGGTEAFF; DNA: TGTGCCAGCAGCCGAACAGGGGGCACTGAAGCTTTCTTT
size: NA; J: TRBJ1-3; D: NA; V: TRBV7-9; CDR3: CASSLDLGVSSGNTIYF; DNA: TGTGCCAGCAGCTTAGATTTAGGGGTCTCCTCTGGAAACACCATATATTTT
size: NA; J: TRBJ1-6; D: NA; V: TRBV10-3; CDR3: CAISESEGIFSYNSPLHF; DNA: TGTGCCATCAGTGAGTCGGAGGGGATTTTCTCCTATAATTCACCCCTCCACTTT
size: few; J: TRBJ2-3; D: NA; V: TRBV7-2; CDR3: CASSLASTDTQYF; DNA: TGTGCCAGCAGCTTAGCTAGCACAGATACGCAGTATTTT
size: NA; J: TRBJ2-5; D: NA; V: TRBV5-4; CDR3: CASRKDHPQETQYF; DNA: TGTGCCAGCAGGAAGGACCACCCACAAGAGACCCAGTACTTC
size: NA; J: TRBJ1-5; D: TRBD1; V: TRBV6-5; CDR3: CVSSRTGGAIQPQHF; DNA: TGTGTCAGCAGCCGGACAGGGGGCGCGATACAGCCCCAGCATTTT
size: NA; J: TRBJ1-1; D: TRBD1; V: TRBV6-1; CDR3: CASSANSQGAMNTEAFF; DNA: TGTGCCAGCAGTGCTAATTCACAGGGGGCTATGAACACTGAAGCTTTCTTT
size: few; J: TRBJ1-3; D: NA; V: TRBV6-1; CDR3: CASRSPSGNTIYF; DNA: TGTGCCAGCAGGTCGCCCTCTGGAAACACCATATATTTT
size: once; J: TRBJ2-1; D: TRBD2; V: TRBV6-1; CDR3: CASSLGTSGHNEQFF; DNA: TGTGCCAGCAGTCTCGGGACTAGCGGTCACAATGAGCAGTTCTTC
size: NA; J: TRBJ1-3; D: NA; V: TRBV18; CDR3: CASSPPNQSGNTIYF; DNA: TGTGCCAGCTCACCACCGAATCAGTCTGGAAACACCATATATTTT
size: NA; J: TRBJ2-1; D: TRBD2; V: TRBV4-1; CDR3: CASSRLGGGPYNEQFF; DNA: TGCGCCAGCAGCCGTCTCGGGGGGGGCCCCTACAATGAGCAGTTCTTC
size: few; J: TRBJ1-1; D: TRBD1; V: TRBV18; CDR3: CASSPGGGRENTEAFF; DNA: TGTGCCAGCTCACCGGGAGGGGGCCGTGAGAACACTGAAGCTTTCTTT
size: few; J: TRBJ1-4; D: NA; V: TRBV7-8; CDR3: CASSLDVYGEKLFF; DNA: TGTGCCAGCAGCTTAGACGTATACGGGGAAAAACTGTTTTTT
size: NA; J: TRBJ2-2; D: NA; V: TRBV9; CDR3: CASSVQPGTGELFF; DNA: TGTGCCAGCAGCGTACAACCAGGGACCGGGGAGCTGTTTTTT
size: NA; J: TRBJ2-1; D: TRBD2; V: TRBV9; CDR3: CASSVGSGVTYNEQFF; DNA: TGTGCCAGCAGCGTAGGAAGCGGGGTGACATACAATGAGCAGTTCTTC
size: NA; J: TRBJ1-1; D: NA; V: TRBV6-1; CDR3: CASSVGQTDEAFF; DNA: TGTGCCAGCAGTGTCGGACAGACCGATGAAGCTTTCTTT
size: NA; J: TRBJ1-1; D: NA; V: TRBV6-5; CDR3: CASRTPPGTEAFF; DNA: TGTGCCAGCAGAACTCCGCCTGGGACTGAAGCTTTCTTT
size: NA; J: TRBJ1-3; D: TRBD1; V: TRBV7-9; CDR3: CASSARRGLVQLSGNTIYF; DNA: TGTGCCAGCAGCGCCCGCAGGGGGCTCGTCCAACTCTCTGGAAACACCATATATTTT
size: NA; J: TRBJ1-1; D: NA; V: TRBV23-1; CDR3: CASSQSVETSEAFF; DNA: TGCGCCAGCAGTCAATCGGTGGAAACTTCTGAAGCTTTCTTT
size: NA; J: TRBJ1-2; D: NA; V: TRBV9; CDR3: CASSVGIGVRDGYTF; DNA: TGTGCCAGCAGCGTCGGGATCGGTGTTCGGGATGGCTACACCTTC
size: NA; J: TRBJ1-1; D: TRBD1; V: TRBV18; CDR3: CASSPQGQTGDTEAFF; DNA: TGTGCCAGCTCACCCCAGGGCCAAACAGGGGACACTGAAGCTTTCTTT
size: NA; J: TRBJ1-2; D: TRBD1; V: TRBV2; CDR3: CASRAGTGNGYTF; DNA: TGTGCCAGCAGGGCCGGGACAGGGAATGGCTACACCTTC
size: few; J: TRBJ2-3; D: TRBD2; V: TRBV9; CDR3: CASSAKRAGTQYF; DNA: TGTGCCAGCAGCGCGAAAAGAGCGGGAACGCAGTATTTT
size: NA; J: TRBJ1-3; D: NA; V: TRBV7-2; CDR3: CASSLGSAGNTIYF; DNA: TGTGCCAGCAGCTTAGGTTCGGCTGGAAACACCATATATTTT
size: NA; J: TRBJ2-2; D: TRBD1; V: TRBV4-3; CDR3: CASSQEGQGVGELFF; DNA: TGCGCCAGCAGCCAAGAGGGACAGGGAGTCGGGGAGCTGTTTTTT
size: NA; J: TRBJ2-1; D: TRBD2; V: TRBV6-5; CDR3: CASSNSGGASQFF; DNA: TGTGCCAGCAGTAATAGCGGGGGGGCCTCGCAGTTCTTC
size: NA; J: TRBJ1-2; D: NA; V: TRBV30; CDR3: CAWRDGNYGYTF; DNA: TGTGCCTGGAGGGACGGGAACTATGGCTACACCTTC